The T cell receptor (beta chain) under discussion was sequenced for a study of tumor-infiltrating lymphocytes in primary liver carcinoma. Study-wide background: Roughly 3.65 to 8 million productive TCRbeta reads were obtained per sample, with similar numbers across tissue types.

A constant-region primer primed TCR beta cDNA synthesis from 450 to 550 ng of total RNA. Each TCR beta library was derived from three nested multiplex PCR rounds that employed slightly modified ARM-PCR. Researchers ran the first two PCR rounds for roughly 11 cycles each with TRBV1-TRBV30 forward primers and a C-beta reverse primer. TCRdb ran MiXCR on the multiplex PCR reads and lists one entry per CDR3 protein. Of roughly 180,000 distinct CDR3 sequences listed, roughly 60% were seen once; the top ten hold 72%. This clonotype was seen at least ten times. Its antigen is still unknown. Blood RNA came from unsorted whole blood; germline DNA was also extracted. Study results and limitations: For tumor-adjacent and tumor-blood pairs, overlap was less than that seen for tumor region pairs. Bulk unsorted sampling precluded comparing CD4+ and CD8+ repertoires. With p = 0.039, the top-250-clone fraction in tumors significantly exceeded that in blood.

V was cut by 1 base and J by 5 bases, with 15 bases left in between. Germline CDR1 reads SGHAT; CDR2 reads FQNNGV. This CDR3 contains 15 residues. The clonotype comes from a man aged 40-49 years with primary liver carcinoma and hepatitis B virus infection. The chain carries TRBV11-2 and TRBJ2-7; possible D gene TRBD1, 5 bases. Sequenced material: peripheral blood. CDR3 DNA: TGTGCCAGCAGCTTAGGAGGCAGGGTAAGGGACGAGCAGTACTTC. Amino acids: CASSLGGRVRDEQYF.